This TCR beta chain was retrieved from a study of neurological immune-mediated disorders. This clonotype has ten or more counts. Its target is unknown. The study built unsorted libraries from 2 million PBMCs kept at -80 C. Notes on the study in general: There was no clinical or MRI feature that was associated with the multiple sclerosis repertoire cluster.

MiXCR was run by TCRdb on the 5' RACE reads, yielding one entry per CDR3 protein. The repertoire holds fewer than 85,000 distinct CDR3 sequences, about 4% seen once, with 1% to 1.5% in the top ten. The TCR comes from a man between 25 and 39 years old with multiple sclerosis. The specimen sequenced was PBMCs.

CDR3 sequence reads: CASSLEPRGTYEQYF. CDR3 nucleotide sequence: TGTGCCAGCAGCTTGGAACCAAGAGGGACCTACGAGCAGTACTTC. V gene TRBV5-5 combines with J gene TRBJ2-7, with D perhaps matching TRBD2 (5 bases). Trimming took off 0 bases at V and 2 bases at J, with 12 bases between the two ends. This CDR3 has 15 residues. Germline V gene lookup returns CDR1 SGHKS and CDR2 YYEKEE (reference sequence).